This paragraph covers one TCR beta chain sequence. The antigen it binds to is not known. No qualities accompany the bases; no much larger clone lies one base away. This record comes from a study of T-cell memory formation after mild COVID-19 (dated by TCRdb to the early 2020s). Some background on the complete study: Most TCR sequence clusters were specific to one of the two donors. Longitudinal TCRalpha and TCRbeta repertoire sequencing tracked T-cell clones expanding and contracting after mild COVID-19 in a couple of donors. The cohort comprised two young, previously healthy adult volunteers, one female and one male.

Sequencing was carried out with an Illumina NovaSeq 6000. cDNA libraries for TCRalpha and TCRbeta were prepared by 5'RACE using constant-segment primers, with sample barcodes and unique molecular identifiers added. Trizol reagent was used to extract RNA from every sample. The libraries were amplified in two PCR steps, and the second step added a second sample barcode and Illumina TruSeq adapters. The libraries were sequenced on an Illumina NovaSeq using 2 x 150 bp paired-end reads. The authors processed their data as follows. Demultiplexing of reads and collapsing into UMI-guided consensus sequences were performed with migec v1.2.7. Using mixcr v2.1.11, UMI consensuses were aligned to TRA and TRB V and J templates and then assembled into clonotypes. Expanded or contracted clonotypes were those called significant by both edgeR and NoisET, with noise models trained on biological replicates. For edgeR calls, a false discovery rate-adjusted p below 0.01 and a log2 fold-change threshold of 1 were applied. As an exploratory analysis of dynamics, PCA with hierarchical clustering was applied to max-normalized trajectories of the 1000 most abundant clonotypes. The CD4 or CD8 phenotype of responding clones was assigned using the separately sequenced CD4+ and CD8+ repertoires. The public reads were reprocessed in TCRdb via fastp at Q25 and MiXCR, keeping in-frame beta chains. Each CDR3 protein gets just one entry, which takes the most common genes and DNA from the rows behind it. TCRdb's processing, not the study's, gives the V and J calls here. Counted in this sample were around 390,000 distinct CDR3 sequences; about a sixth of them appeared once. 20% to 25% of the sample rests with the top ten.

Ficoll-Paque density gradient centrifugation was the method used to isolate PBMCs. The full study reports these points: Clones that contracted from day 15 to 85 showed balanced CD4/CD8 phenotypes, whereas a second wave of clones that expanded from day 15 to 37 leaned towards CD4+. Contracting CD4+ clones were found mainly in CM and EM memory subsets, while CD8+ clones were enriched in EMRA. SARS-CoV-2 specificity was not confirmed for the second-wave clones peaking on day 37. The study included only a couple of mild cases, and larger cohorts that include severe cases with pre-infection samples were judged to be necessary. Some responding clones were detected in pre-infection memory, suggesting pre-existing cross-reactive memory T cells joined the SARS-CoV-2 response.

From cysteine to phenylalanine, the CDR3 is 13 amino acids long. Of all the DNA, just the CDR3 is kept, 39 bases in frame from base 1. For CDR1 and CDR2, the germline V gene (reference sequence) lists LNHDA and SQIVND. V and J lose 3 bases and 1 base, and a span of 3 bases separates them. The sequencing sample was made of PBMCs or a T cell subset sorted from them (not recorded which). This TCR was sampled from a young man who had mild COVID-19 (a few samples of this study predate the infection). The sample titles of this study are shuffled in the database, so cell type and time point are left out; the donor was told from shared clones. Here the chain combines TRBV19 and TRBJ2-2; the D gene is not confidently resolved. The CDR3 reads as follows: CASSIQNTGELFF. The DNA is TGTGCCAGTAGTATTCAGAACACCGGGGAGCTGTTTTTT.